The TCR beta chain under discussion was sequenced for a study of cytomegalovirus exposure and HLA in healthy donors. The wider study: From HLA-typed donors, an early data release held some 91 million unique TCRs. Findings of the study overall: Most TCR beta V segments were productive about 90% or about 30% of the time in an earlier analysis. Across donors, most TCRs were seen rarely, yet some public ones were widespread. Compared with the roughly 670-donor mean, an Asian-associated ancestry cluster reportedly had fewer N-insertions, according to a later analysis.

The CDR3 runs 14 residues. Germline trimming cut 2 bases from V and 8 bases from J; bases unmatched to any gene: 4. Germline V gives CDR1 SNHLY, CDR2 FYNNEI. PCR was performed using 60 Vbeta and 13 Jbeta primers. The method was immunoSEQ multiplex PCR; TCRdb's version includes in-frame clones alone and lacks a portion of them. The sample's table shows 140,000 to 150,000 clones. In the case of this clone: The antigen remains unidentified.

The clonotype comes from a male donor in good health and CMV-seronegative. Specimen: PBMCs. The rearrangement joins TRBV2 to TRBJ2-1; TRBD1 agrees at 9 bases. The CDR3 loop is CASSETGGVDEQFF. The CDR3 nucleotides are TGTGCCAGCAGTGAAACAGGGGGCGTCGATGAGCAGTTCTTC.